The 7 T cell receptor beta chains reported below all come from one sample, sequenced in a study of blood T cell repertoires in COVID-19. Profiling relied on immunoSEQ multiplex PCR, and the TCRdb table lists in-frame clones only, not all of them. The sample shows tens of thousands of clones, 70% to 90% of them seen only once. Input material: peripheral blood. The receptors derive from a human donor in a cohort sampled during active COVID-19.

The J gene is TRBJ2-7, the V gene TRBV5-6; 8 nucleotides line up with TRBD2. CDR1 is SGHDT, CDR2 YYEEEE, per germline. The CDR3 has 14 amino acids. After removal of 0 bases from V and 6 bases from J, the junction contained 5 bases not matched to a gene. CDR3 DNA sequence: TGTGCCAGCAGCTTGGTGCGGGGGGCGGCCGAGCAGTACTTC. Translating gives CASSLVRGAAEQYF. The full variable domain, completed using reference TRBV5-6 and TRBJ2-7, is DAGVTQSPTHLIKTRGQQVTLRCSPKSGHDTVSWYQQALGQGPQFIFQYYEEEERQRGNFPDRFSGHQFPNYSSELNVNALLLGDSALYLCASSLVRGAAEQYFGPGTRLTVT.

Ten or more counts support this clone. This chain connects TRBV4-2 to TRBJ2-7; 13 bases agree with TRBD2. Germline CDR1 reads LGHNA; CDR2 reads YNFKEQ. Unmatched junction bases numbered 7, after V lost 4 bases and J lost 4 bases. The CDR3 has 16 amino acids. CDR3 loop: CASSPYGTSGEYEQYF. Written as DNA, the CDR3 is TGTGCCAGCAGCCCCTACGGGACTAGCGGGGAATACGAGCAGTACTTC.

A few counts support this clone. This chain joins TRBV6-5 and TRBJ1-2; D possibly corresponds to TRBD1 (6 bases). The V gene's germline CDR1 is MNHEY and CDR2 SVGAGI. V was trimmed by 5 bases and J by 3 bases, leaving 13 bases between them. The CDR3 is made up of 14 amino acids. As DNA, the CDR3 is TGTGCCAGCAGTCACGGACAGACCGACTATGGCTACACCTTC. The encoded protein is CASSHGQTDYGYTF.

The chain has TRBV19 and TRBJ2-7, with TRBD2 as a possible D gene (5 bases). Germline values: CDR1 LNHDA, CDR2 SQIVND (reference sequence). This CDR3 region has 12 residues. V lost 7 bases and J lost 1, with 8 bases in between. CDR3 DNA: TGTGCCAGTAACGGGGTATCCTACGAGCAGTACTTC. This gives the protein CASNGVSYEQYF.

The rearrangement uses TRBV4-2 and TRBJ2-1, with 10 bases that match TRBD2. Germline V gene data show CDR1 as LGHNA and CDR2 as YNFKEQ. The junction had 3 bases not matched to a gene; V was cut back by 3 bases and J by 7 bases. The CDR3 covers 14 residues. The CDR3 reads CASSHGTSVNEQFF. Written as DNA, the CDR3 is TGTGCCAGCAGCCACGGGACTAGCGTAAATGAGCAGTTCTTC.

This clone was observed once. The chain joins TRBV3-1 (or the pseudogene TRBV3-2) to TRBJ1-2; 9 bases are a match to TRBD1. Germline CDR1 LGHDT, CDR2 YNNKEL (reference sequence). The V gene end was trimmed by 2 bases and the J gene end by 4 bases; junction bases not matched to a gene: 2. The CDR3 consists of 14 residues. The CDR3 region is CASSQMDRGYGYTF. The CDR3 DNA is TGTGCCAGCAGCCAAATGGACAGGGGCTATGGCTACACCTTC.

A few counts support this clone. V and J are TRBV18 and TRBJ2-7; D is perhaps TRBD1 (5 bases). The germline V gene has CDR1 KGHSH and CDR2 LQKENI. This CDR3 has 16 amino acids. Trimming took 4 bases from V and 2 from J, leaving 18 bases between them. CDR3 bases: TGTGCCAGCTCACTACAGGCTGTCGCCGGTCCCTACGAGCAGTACTTC. Translating it yields CASSLQAVAGPYEQYF. Drawing the rest from reference TRBV18 and TRBJ2-7, the complete variable domain is NAGVMQNPRHLVRRRGQEARLRCSPMKGHSHVYWYRQLPEEGLKFMVYLQKENIIDESGMPKERFSAEFPKEGPSILRIQQVVRGDSAAYFCASSLQAVAGPYEQYFGPGTRLTVT.